The rows below give T cell receptor beta chains drawn from one sample of a study of cytomegalovirus exposure and HLA in healthy donors. This table comes from immunoSEQ multiplex PCR, and its TCRdb copy is limited to in-frame clones, with some not included. Of some 180,000 clones in the sample, 80% were seen once. What was sequenced was PBMCs. These receptors were collected from a girl between 5 and 17 years old in good health and CMV-seropositive. The CDR3 runs from the conserved cysteine through the conserved F or W. The D gene is left open where the match is weak. The size entry is marked missing in some rows and otherwise reads once, few, many or a size class.

d_gene	v_gene	j_gene	abundance	CDR3aa	CDR3nt
-	TRBV4-1	TRBJ2-1	-	CASSQASSLTGEQFF	TGCGCCAGCAGCCAAGCTAGTAGCTTAACTGGTGAGCAGTTCTTC
-	TRBV5-1	TRBJ1-3	once	CASSDGLSGNTIYF	TGCGCCAGTTCGGACGGACTCTCTGGAAACACCATATATTTT
TRBD1	TRBV19	TRBJ1-1	-	CASVQGTYTEAFF	TGTGCCAGCGTACAGGGGACATACACTGAAGCTTTCTTT
TRBD2	TRBV19	TRBJ2-7	-	CASSMRLAAYEQYF	TGTGCCAGTAGTATGAGACTAGCGGCTTACGAGCAGTACTTC
-	TRBV14	TRBJ2-7	few	CASSLGYRVGYYEQYF	TGTGCCAGCAGCCTCGGGTATCGGGTCGGGTATTACGAGCAGTACTTC
-	TRBV7-2	TRBJ2-1	-	CASSPDSSSYNEQFF	TGTGCCAGCAGCCCGGACAGTAGCTCCTACAATGAGCAGTTCTTC
-	TRBV27	TRBJ2-5	-	CASSSRGDETQYF	TGTGCCAGCAGTTCCAGGGGGGACGAGACCCAGTACTTC
-	TRBV28	TRBJ2-3	-	CASSFRPDTQYF	TGTGCCAGCAGTTTCAGGCCCGATACGCAGTATTTT
TRBD1	TRBV7-7	TRBJ2-4	-	CASSFPGTGVHF	TGTGCCAGCAGTTTTCCCGGGACAGGGGTCCACTTC
-	TRBV10-1	TRBJ1-4	few	CASSEGPANEKLFF	TGCGCCAGCAGTGAGGGGCCAGCTAATGAAAAACTGTTTTTT
-	TRBV29-1	TRBJ1-3	-	CSARSGNTIYF	TGCAGCGCCAGATCTGGAAACACCATATATTTT
-	TRBV6-6	TRBJ2-2	-	CASSWETIRNTGELFF	TGTGCCAGCAGCTGGGAGACCATACGAAACACCGGGGAGCTGTTTTTT
TRBD2	TRBV6-6	TRBJ2-7	-	CASNPGLAKTYEQYF	TGTGCCAGCAATCCGGGACTAGCGAAGACCTACGAGCAGTACTTC
-	TRBV30	TRBJ1-2	once	CAWTRQYGGYTF	TGTGCCTGGACAAGACAGTACGGTGGCTACACCTTC
-	TRBV30	TRBJ1-1	-	CAWSSRQRSEAFF	TGTGCCTGGAGTTCCCGACAGAGATCTGAAGCTTTCTTT
-	TRBV5-1	TRBJ2-5	-	CASSAGQPGETQYF	TGCGCCAGCAGCGCCGGACAGCCGGGGGAGACCCAGTACTTC
-	TRBV19	TRBJ2-1	once	CASGGLYNEQFF	TGTGCCAGCGGAGGACTGTACAATGAGCAGTTCTTC
TRBD2	TRBV19	TRBJ2-3	-	CASSAGGTDTQYF	TGTGCCAGTAGTGCGGGGGGCACAGATACGCAGTATTTT
-	TRBV19	TRBJ2-2	-	CASTRGANTGELFF	TGTGCCAGTACGCGCGGGGCGAACACCGGGGAGCTGTTTTTT
TRBD1	TRBV2	TRBJ1-2	-	CASSWTGGEGYTF	TGTGCCAGCAGTTGGACAGGGGGCGAAGGCTACACCTTC
-	TRBV19	TRBJ2-2	-	CASSIGSTGELFF	TGTGCCAGTAGTATTGGGAGCACCGGGGAGCTGTTTTTT
-	TRBV29-1	TRBJ2-6	few	CSVSRDSGANVLTF	TGCAGCGTGTCACGAGACTCTGGGGCCAACGTCCTGACTTTC
TRBD1	TRBV11-2	TRBJ1-6	-	CASSPGTGKLDSPLHF	TGTGCCAGCAGCCCGGGGACAGGGAAGTTAGATTCACCCCTCCACTTT
TRBD1	TRBV7-9	TRBJ1-2	-	CASSDLQGEGGYTF	TGTGCCAGCAGCGATTTACAGGGGGAAGGAGGCTACACCTTC
TRBD2	TRBV6-4	TRBJ2-2	-	CASSAAGGPNTGELFF	TGTGCCAGCAGTGCAGCGGGAGGGCCAAACACCGGGGAGCTGTTTTTT
TRBD1	TRBV5-1	TRBJ2-2	-	CASSLSGQGPTGELFF	TGCGCCAGCAGCTTGTCGGGACAGGGTCCCACCGGGGAGCTGTTTTTT
-	TRBV29-1	TRBJ2-4	-	CSVTGDPQNIQYF	TGCAGCGTTACAGGAGACCCCCAAAACATTCAGTACTTC
TRBD1	TRBV28	TRBJ1-6	-	CASSPGGYNSPLHF	TGTGCCAGCAGCCCAGGGGGTTATAATTCACCCCTCCACTTT
-	TRBV4-1	TRBJ2-1	-	CASSQDPGEGDEQFF	TGCGCCAGCAGCCAAGATCCGGGAGAGGGAGATGAGCAGTTCTTC
-	TRBV7-2	TRBJ2-2	-	CASSSSQGIGELFF	TGTGCCAGCAGCTCATCTCAGGGAATCGGGGAGCTGTTTTTT
-	TRBV6-5	TRBJ1-4	-	CASSPTIFIEEKLFF	TGTGCCAGCAGCCCAACTATTTTTATAGAAGAAAAACTGTTTTTT
-	TRBV7-2	TRBJ1-5	-	CASSLAGSSNQPQHF	TGTGCCAGCAGCTTGGCTGGCAGTAGCAATCAGCCCCAGCATTTT
-	TRBV27	TRBJ1-1	-	CASSFLRDATEAFF	TGTGCCAGCAGTTTTCTCAGGGATGCCACTGAAGCTTTCTTT
-	TRBV6-5	TRBJ1-3	few	CASNMQVSGNTIYF	TGTGCCAGTAATATGCAGGTCTCTGGAAACACCATATATTTT
TRBD1	TRBV11-2	TRBJ1-2	-	CASSFRDRGFGFYGYTF	TGTGCCAGCAGCTTCCGGGACAGGGGCTTCGGCTTCTATGGCTACACCTTC
TRBD2	TRBV7-2	TRBJ2-5	-	CAFGPGLAGGAQYF	TGTGCCTTCGGCCCGGGACTAGCGGGAGGGGCCCAGTACTTC
TRBD2	TRBV2	TRBJ2-7	-	CASPSGATYEQYF	TGTGCCAGCCCTAGCGGAGCGACCTACGAGCAGTACTTC
-	TRBV25-1	TRBJ1-4	few	CASSEGAYTNEKLFF	TGTGCCAGCAGTGAAGGAGCGTATACTAATGAAAAACTGTTTTTT
-	TRBV6-5	TRBJ1-4	-	CASSYSTVAEKLFF	TGTGCCAGCAGTTACTCGACAGTAGCTGAAAAACTGTTTTTT
TRBD1	TRBV5-6	TRBJ1-2	-	CASSHFQGANYGYTF	TGTGCCAGCAGCCATTTCCAGGGGGCTAACTATGGCTACACCTTC
-	TRBV30	TRBJ1-2	-	CACQVPDRPNYGYTF	TGTGCCTGCCAAGTGCCCGACAGACCTAACTATGGCTACACCTTC
-	TRBV29-1	TRBJ2-3	once	CSVEEGGPRDTQYF	TGCAGCGTTGAAGAGGGGGGGCCCCGAGATACGCAGTATTTT
-	TRBV10-3	TRBJ2-1	-	CATLGSNEQFF	TGTGCCACGCTGGGGAGCAATGAGCAGTTCTTC
-	TRBV9	TRBJ2-1	-	CASSVAPVGEPSYNEQFF	TGTGCCAGCAGCGTAGCCCCCGTGGGCGAACCTTCCTACAATGAGCAGTTCTTC
TRBD1	TRBV4-1	TRBJ1-5	-	CASSQAGTGGDQPQHF	TGCGCCAGCAGCCAAGCAGGGACAGGGGGGGATCAGCCCCAGCATTTT
-	TRBV15	TRBJ2-7	few	CATSRDRTGHITIYEQYF	TGTGCCACCAGCAGAGATCGTACAGGCCACATTACCATCTACGAGCAGTACTTC
TRBD2	TRBV19	TRBJ2-7	-	CASSPRLAGNGGEQYF	TGTGCCAGTAGTCCGCGACTAGCGGGTAATGGGGGGGAGCAGTACTTC
TRBD2	TRBV6-5	TRBJ2-3	-	CASSYGWTSTGDTQYF	TGTGCCAGCAGTTACGGGTGGACTAGCACAGGGGATACGCAGTATTTT
TRBD1	TRBV7-8	TRBJ2-7	-	CASSLRQGTYEQYF	TGTGCCAGCAGCTTACGACAGGGGACCTACGAGCAGTACTTC
-	TRBV4-1	TRBJ1-3	-	CASSQVGGGNTIYF	TGCGCCAGCAGCCAAGTGGGGGGTGGAAACACCATATATTTT
TRBD2	TRBV4-1	TRBJ2-3	-	CASSPRASGNGGVDTQYF	TGCGCCAGCAGCCCGAGGGCTAGCGGGAACGGGGGCGTAGATACGCAGTATTTT